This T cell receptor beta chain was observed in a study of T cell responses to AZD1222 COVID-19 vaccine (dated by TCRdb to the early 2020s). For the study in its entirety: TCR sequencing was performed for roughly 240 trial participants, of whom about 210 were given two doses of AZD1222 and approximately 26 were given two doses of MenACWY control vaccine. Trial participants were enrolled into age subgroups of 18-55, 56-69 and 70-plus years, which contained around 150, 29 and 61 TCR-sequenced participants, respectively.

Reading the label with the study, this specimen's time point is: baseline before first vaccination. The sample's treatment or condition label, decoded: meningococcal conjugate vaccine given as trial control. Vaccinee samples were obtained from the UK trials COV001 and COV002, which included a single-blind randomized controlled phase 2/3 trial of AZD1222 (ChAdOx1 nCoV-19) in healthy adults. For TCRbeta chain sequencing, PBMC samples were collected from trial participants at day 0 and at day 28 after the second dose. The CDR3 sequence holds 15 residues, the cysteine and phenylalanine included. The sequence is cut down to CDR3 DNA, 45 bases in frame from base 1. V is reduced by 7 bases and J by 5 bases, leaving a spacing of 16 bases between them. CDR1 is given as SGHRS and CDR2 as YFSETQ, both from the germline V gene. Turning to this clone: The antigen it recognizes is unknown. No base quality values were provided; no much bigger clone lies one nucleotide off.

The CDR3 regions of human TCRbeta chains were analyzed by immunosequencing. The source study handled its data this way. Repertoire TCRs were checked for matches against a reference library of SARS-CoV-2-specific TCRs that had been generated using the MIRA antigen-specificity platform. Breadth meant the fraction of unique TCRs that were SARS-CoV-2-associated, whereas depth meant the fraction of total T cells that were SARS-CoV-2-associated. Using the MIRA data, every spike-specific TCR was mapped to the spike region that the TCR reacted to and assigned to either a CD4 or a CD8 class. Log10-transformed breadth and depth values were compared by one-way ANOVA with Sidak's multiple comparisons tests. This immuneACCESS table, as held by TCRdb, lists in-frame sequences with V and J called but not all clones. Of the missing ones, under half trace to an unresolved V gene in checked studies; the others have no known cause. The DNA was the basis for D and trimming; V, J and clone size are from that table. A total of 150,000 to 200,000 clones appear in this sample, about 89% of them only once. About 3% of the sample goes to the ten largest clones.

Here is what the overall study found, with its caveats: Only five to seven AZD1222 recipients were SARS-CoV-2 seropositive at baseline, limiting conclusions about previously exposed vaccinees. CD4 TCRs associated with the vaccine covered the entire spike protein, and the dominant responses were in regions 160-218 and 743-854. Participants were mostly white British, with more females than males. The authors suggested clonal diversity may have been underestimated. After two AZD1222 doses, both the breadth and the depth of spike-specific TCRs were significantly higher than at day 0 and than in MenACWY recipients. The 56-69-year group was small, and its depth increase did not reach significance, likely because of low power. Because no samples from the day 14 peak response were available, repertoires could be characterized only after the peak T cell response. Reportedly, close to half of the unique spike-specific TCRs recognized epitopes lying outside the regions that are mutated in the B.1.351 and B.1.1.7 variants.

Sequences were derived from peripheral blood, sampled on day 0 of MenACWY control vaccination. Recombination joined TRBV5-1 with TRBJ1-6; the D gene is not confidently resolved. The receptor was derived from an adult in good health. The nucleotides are TGCGCCAGCGCTCCAAACCCCGGCCATAATTCACCCCTCCACTTT. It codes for CASAPNPGHNSPLHF.